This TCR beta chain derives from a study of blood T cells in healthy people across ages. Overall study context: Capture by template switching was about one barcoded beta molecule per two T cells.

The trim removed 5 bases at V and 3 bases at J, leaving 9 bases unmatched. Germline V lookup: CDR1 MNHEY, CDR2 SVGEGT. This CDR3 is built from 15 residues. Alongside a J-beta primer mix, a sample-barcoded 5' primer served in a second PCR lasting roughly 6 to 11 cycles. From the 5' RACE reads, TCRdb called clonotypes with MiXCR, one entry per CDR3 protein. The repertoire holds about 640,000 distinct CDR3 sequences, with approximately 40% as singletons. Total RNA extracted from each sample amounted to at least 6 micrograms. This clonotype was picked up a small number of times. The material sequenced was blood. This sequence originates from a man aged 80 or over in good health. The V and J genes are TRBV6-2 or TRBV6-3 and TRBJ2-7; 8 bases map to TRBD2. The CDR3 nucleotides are TGTGCCAGCAGTCGCCCGGGGACTAGGGGCTACGAGCAGTACTTC. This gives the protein CASSRPGTRGYEQYF.